This is a list of T cell receptor beta chains from one sample in a study of cytomegalovirus exposure and HLA in healthy donors. The table came from immunoSEQ multiplex PCR; TCRdb's copy has only in-frame clones and leaves some out. The sample has around 130,000 clones, 81% seen once. The sequencing sample was made of PBMCs. Receptors were obtained from a man between 18 and 29 years old in good health and CMV-seronegative. The CDR3 runs from the conserved cysteine through the conserved F or W. A D gene is named only where the DNA matches it firmly. Clone size is shown for a subset of rows, as once, few, many or a class of expanded clone.

TGTGCCAGCAGCCCGACGGGCGGGGGGCGAGGGAACACTGAAGCTTTCTTT,CASSPTGGGRGNTEAFF,-,TRBJ1-1,-,TRBV9
TGTGCCAGCAGCGAATGGGACAGAACGCGAGAGACCCAGTACTTC,CASSEWDRTRETQYF,-,TRBJ2-5,TRBD1,TRBV9
TGTGCCTGGAGTGCCTCAGGGGCGGCAGATACGCAGTATTTT,CAWSASGAADTQYF,-,TRBJ2-3,-,TRBV30
TGTGCCAGCAGAAAGACTAGCGGGATTTACAATGAGCAGTTCTTC,CASRKTSGIYNEQFF,-,TRBJ2-1,TRBD2,TRBV2
TGTGCCAGCAGCTTGGGTCATACTCGCACTGAAGCTTTCTTT,CASSLGHTRTEAFF,-,TRBJ1-1,-,TRBV5-8
TGTGCCAGTAGTACCAGGGGGTACGAGCAGTACTTC,CASSTRGYEQYF,few,TRBJ2-7,TRBD1,TRBV19
TGTGCCAGCAGTGAGCAGGGGGCACAGGGTAGCTATGGCTACACCTTC,CASSEQGAQGSYGYTF,-,TRBJ1-2,TRBD1,TRBV10-3
TGTGCCAGCAGCTTAGCACCCCGAGGTACGCAGTATTTT,CASSLAPRGTQYF,-,TRBJ2-3,-,TRBV11-2
TGTGCCAGCAGCCCAAGCTTAAACCAAGGGGGTACGCAGTATTTT,CASSPSLNQGGTQYF,few,TRBJ2-3,-,TRBV9
TGTGCCAGACCGGGACAGGCAAACTATGGCTACACCTTC,CARPGQANYGYTF,once,TRBJ1-2,TRBD1,TRBV2
TGTGCCAGCAGTTACCTATTGCGGCTGCTCAATCAGCCCCAGCATTTT,CASSYLLRLLNQPQHF,-,TRBJ1-5,-,TRBV6-6
TGTGCCTGGAGCCGGGGAGGTCAGCCCCAGCATTTT,CAWSRGGQPQHF,-,TRBJ1-5,-,TRBV30
TGTGCCAGCAGTTACATGGCGGCACCCCTCCACTTT,CASSYMAAPLHF,-,TRBJ1-6,-,TRBV6-5
TGTGCCAGCAGCTTTTGGGACAGCACCTACGAGCAGTACTTC,CASSFWDSTYEQYF,-,TRBJ2-7,TRBD1,TRBV7-2
TGTGCCTGCAATTATCCGGGACAGTTCTACGAGCAGTACTTC,CACNYPGQFYEQYF,-,TRBJ2-7,TRBD1,TRBV30
TGTGCCAGCAGCTCACTCGAACTCAGCGGGGGGTACACCGGGGAGCTGTTTTTT,CASSSLELSGGYTGELFF,-,TRBJ2-2,TRBD2,TRBV13
TGCGCCAGCAGCCAGTTACAGGGGGCTAATTCACCCCTCCACTTT,CASSQLQGANSPLHF,-,TRBJ1-6,TRBD1,TRBV4-1
TGCGCCAGCAGCTTACCTCCGCCCGGGGTCAATGAGCAGTTCTTC,CASSLPPPGVNEQFF,once,TRBJ2-1,-,TRBV5-1
TGTGCCAGCAGTCCGGGTCGGAGAAACATTCAGTACTTC,CASSPGRRNIQYF,-,TRBJ2-4,-,TRBV6-5
TGTGCCAGCAGCTTTGGCGGGGGGGCGGATACGCAGTATTTT,CASSFGGGADTQYF,-,TRBJ2-3,TRBD2,TRBV7-3
TGTGCCAGCAGTCCGGGGTCATTCTCTGGAAACACCATATATTTT,CASSPGSFSGNTIYF,-,TRBJ1-3,-,TRBV27